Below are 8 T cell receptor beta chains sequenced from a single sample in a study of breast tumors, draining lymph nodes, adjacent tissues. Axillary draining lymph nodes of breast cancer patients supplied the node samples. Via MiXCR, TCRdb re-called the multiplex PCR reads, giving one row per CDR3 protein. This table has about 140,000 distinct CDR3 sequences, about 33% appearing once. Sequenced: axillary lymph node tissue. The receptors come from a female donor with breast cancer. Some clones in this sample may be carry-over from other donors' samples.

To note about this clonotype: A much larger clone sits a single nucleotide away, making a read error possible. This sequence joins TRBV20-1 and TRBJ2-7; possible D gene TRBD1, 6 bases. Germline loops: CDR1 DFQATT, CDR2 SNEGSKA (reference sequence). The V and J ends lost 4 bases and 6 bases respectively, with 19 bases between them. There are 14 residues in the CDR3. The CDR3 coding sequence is TGCAGTGCTAAGGACAGCAGCGTTGTGCCCGAGCAGTACTTC. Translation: CSAKDSSVVPEQYF.

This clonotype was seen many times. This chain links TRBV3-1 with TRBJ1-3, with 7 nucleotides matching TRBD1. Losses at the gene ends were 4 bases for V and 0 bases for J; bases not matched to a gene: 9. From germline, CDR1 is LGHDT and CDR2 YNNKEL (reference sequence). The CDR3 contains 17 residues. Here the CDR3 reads CASSPSYWDSSGNTIYF. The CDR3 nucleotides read TGTGCCAGCAGCCCAAGTTACTGGGACAGCTCTGGAAACACCATATATTTT.

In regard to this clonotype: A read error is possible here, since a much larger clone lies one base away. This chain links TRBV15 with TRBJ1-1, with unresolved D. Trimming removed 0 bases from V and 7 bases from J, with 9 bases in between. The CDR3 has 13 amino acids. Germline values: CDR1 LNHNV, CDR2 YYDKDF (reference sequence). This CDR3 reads CATSRDLGGEAFF. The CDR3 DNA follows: TGTGCCACCAGCAGAGATCTCGGAGGTGAAGCTTTCTTT.

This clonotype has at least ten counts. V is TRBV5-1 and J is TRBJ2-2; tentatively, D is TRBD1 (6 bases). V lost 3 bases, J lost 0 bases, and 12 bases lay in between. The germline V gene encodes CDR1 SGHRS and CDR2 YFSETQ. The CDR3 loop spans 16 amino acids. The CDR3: CASSSRGFANTGELFF. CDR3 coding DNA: TGCGCCAGCAGCTCCAGGGGATTCGCGAACACCGGGGAGCTGTTTTTT.

In DNA, the CDR3 is TGTGCCAGCAGTGGACAGGGTTACAATGAGCAGTTCTTC. This encodes CASSGQGYNEQFF. The chain links TRBV12-3 or TRBV12-4 to TRBJ2-1; the match to TRBD1 covers 8 bases. V shed 5 bases and J 4 bases; nucleotides not matched to a gene: 1. The CDR3 contains 13 residues.

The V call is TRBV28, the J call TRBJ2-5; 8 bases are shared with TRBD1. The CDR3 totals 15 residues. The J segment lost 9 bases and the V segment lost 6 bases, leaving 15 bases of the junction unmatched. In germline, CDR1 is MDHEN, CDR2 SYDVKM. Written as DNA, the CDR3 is TGTGCCAGCAGGGCTAGGGACAGGTTGCGTCAGCCCCAGTACTTC. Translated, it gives CASRARDRLRQPQYF.

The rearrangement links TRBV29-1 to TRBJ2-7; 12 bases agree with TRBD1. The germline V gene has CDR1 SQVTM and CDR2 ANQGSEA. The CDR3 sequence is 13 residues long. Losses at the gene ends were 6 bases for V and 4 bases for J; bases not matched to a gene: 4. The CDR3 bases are TGCAGCGTCCTGGGACAGGGGGCTTACGAGCAGTACTTC. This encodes CSVLGQGAYEQYF.

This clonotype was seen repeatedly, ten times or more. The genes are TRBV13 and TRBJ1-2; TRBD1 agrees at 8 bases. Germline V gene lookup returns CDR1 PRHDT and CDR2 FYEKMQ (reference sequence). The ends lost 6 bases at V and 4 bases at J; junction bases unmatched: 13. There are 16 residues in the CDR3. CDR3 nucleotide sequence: TGTGCCAGCAGTTCAAGACAGGGGTCTATTAGCTATGGCTACACCTTC. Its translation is CASSSRQGSISYGYTF. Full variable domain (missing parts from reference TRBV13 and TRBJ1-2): AAGVIQSPRHLIKEKRETATLKCYPIPRHDTVYWYQQGPGQDPQFLISFYEKMQSDKGSIPDRFSAQQFSDYHSELNMSSLELGDSALYFCASSSRQGSISYGYTFGSGTRLTVV.